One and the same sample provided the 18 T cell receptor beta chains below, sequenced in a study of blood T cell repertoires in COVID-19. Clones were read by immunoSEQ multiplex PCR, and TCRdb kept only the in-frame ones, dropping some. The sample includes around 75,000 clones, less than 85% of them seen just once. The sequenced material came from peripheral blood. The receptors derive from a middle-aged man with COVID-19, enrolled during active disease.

In DNA form, the CDR3 reads TGCACCAGCAGCCAAGATCCGGGGACTAGCCCAAACAATGAGCAGTTCTTC. Its protein is CTSSQDPGTSPNNEQFF. The chain links TRBV1 to TRBJ2-1; the DNA was not compared with TRBD2, the D call given in the table. TRBV1 is a listed pseudogene. This CDR3 has 17 amino acids.

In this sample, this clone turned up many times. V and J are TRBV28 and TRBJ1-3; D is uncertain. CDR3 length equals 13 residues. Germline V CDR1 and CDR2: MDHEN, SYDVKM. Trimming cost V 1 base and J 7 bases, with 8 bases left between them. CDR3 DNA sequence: TGTGCCAGCAGTTTATTTTCCTTTAACACCATATATTTT. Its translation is CASSLFSFNTIYF.

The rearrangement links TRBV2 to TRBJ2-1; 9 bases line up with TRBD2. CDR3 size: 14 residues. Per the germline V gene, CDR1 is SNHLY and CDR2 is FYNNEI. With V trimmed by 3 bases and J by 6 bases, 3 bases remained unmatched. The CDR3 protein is CASSERGGVNEQFF. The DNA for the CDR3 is TGTGCCAGCAGTGAGCGGGGGGGCGTCAATGAGCAGTTCTTC.

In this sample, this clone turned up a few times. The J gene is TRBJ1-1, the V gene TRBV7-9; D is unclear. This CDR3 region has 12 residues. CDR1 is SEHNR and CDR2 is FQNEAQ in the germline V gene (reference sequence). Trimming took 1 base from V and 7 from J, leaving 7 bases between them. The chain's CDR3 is CASSLGGGEAFF. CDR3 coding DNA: TGTGCCAGCAGCTTAGGGGGAGGTGAAGCTTTCTTT.

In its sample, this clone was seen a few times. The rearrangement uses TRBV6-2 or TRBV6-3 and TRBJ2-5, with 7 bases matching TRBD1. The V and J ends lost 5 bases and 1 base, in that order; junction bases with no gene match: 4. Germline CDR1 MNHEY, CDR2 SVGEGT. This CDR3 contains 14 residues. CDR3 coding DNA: TGTGCCAGCAGTACTGGGGACAGCCAAGAGACCCAGTACTTC. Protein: CASSTGDSQETQYF.

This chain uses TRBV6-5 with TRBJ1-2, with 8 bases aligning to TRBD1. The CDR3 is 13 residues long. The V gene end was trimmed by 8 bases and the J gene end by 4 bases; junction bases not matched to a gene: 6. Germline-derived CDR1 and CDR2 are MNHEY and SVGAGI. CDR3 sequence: CASGRQGAYGYTF. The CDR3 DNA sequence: TGTGCCAGCGGCAGGCAGGGGGCCTATGGCTACACCTTC.

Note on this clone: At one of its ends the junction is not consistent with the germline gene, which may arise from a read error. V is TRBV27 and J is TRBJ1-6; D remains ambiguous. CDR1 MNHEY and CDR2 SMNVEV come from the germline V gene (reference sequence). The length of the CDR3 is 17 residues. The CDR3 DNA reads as TGCGGTACGCGGGCCGCGGGGTCGAGCTCCTATAATTCACCCCTCCACTTT. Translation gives CGTRAAGSSSYNSPLHF.

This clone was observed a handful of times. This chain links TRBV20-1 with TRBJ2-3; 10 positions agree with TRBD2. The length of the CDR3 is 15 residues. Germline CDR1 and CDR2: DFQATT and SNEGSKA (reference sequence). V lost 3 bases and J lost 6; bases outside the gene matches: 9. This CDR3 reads CSASSSGGKGDTQYF. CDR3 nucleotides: TGCAGTGCTAGTTCTAGCGGGGGTAAAGGGGATACGCAGTATTTT.

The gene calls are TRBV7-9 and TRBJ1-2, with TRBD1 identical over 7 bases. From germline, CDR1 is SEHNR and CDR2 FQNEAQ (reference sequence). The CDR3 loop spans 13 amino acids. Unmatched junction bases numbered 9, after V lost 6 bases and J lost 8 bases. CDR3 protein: CASSSGTASGYTF. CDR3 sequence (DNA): TGTGCCAGCAGTTCCGGGACAGCTAGCGGCTACACCTTC.

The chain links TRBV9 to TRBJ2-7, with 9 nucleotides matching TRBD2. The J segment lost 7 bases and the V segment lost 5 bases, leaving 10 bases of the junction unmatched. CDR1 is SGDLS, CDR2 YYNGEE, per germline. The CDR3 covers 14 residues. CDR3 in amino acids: CASRASGDSGEQYF. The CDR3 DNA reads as TGTGCCAGCAGAGCTAGCGGGGACTCAGGAGAGCAGTACTTC.

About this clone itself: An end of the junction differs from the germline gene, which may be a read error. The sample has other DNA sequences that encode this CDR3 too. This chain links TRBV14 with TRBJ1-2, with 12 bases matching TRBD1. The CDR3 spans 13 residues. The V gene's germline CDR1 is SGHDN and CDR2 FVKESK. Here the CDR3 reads CASSQLGTGGYTF. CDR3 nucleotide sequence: TGTGCCAGCAGCCAACTAGGGACAGGGGGCTACACCTTT.

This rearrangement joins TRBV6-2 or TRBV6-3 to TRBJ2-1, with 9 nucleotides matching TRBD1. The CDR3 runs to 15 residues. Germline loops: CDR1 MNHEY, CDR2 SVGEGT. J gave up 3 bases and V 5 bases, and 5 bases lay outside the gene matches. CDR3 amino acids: CASSHRGPYYNEQFF. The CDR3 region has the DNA TGTGCCAGCAGTCACAGGGGGCCTTACTACAATGAGCAGTTCTTC.

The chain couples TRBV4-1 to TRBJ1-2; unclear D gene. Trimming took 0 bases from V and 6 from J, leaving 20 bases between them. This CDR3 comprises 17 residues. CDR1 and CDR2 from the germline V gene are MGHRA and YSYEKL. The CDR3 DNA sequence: TGCGCCAGCAGCCAAGATGGGGAGTCATTTTCTCTCCATGGCTACACCTTC. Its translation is CASSQDGESFSLHGYTF.

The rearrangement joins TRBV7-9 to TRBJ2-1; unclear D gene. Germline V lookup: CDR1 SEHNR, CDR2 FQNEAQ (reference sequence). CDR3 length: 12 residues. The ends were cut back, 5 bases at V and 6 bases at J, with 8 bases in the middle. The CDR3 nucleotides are TGTGCCAGCAGCGTCACGGGCAATGAGCAGTTCTTC. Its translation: CASSVTGNEQFF.

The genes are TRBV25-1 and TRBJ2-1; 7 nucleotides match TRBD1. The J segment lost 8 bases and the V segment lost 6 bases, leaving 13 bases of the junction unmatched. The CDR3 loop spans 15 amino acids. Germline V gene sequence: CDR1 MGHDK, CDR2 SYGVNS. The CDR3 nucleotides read TGTGCCAGCAGATCCCAGGGGGTGGTTAGCTATGAGCAGTTCTTC. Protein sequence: CASRSQGVVSYEQFF.

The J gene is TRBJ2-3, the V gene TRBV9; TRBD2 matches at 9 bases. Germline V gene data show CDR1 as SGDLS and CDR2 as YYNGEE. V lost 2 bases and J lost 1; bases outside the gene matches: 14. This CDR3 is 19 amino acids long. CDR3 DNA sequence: TGTGCCAGCAGCGTCCCCGGCGGGGGGGCAAATTTTGGCACAGATACGCAGTATTTT. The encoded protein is CASSVPGGGANFGTDTQYF.

The CDR3 region has the DNA TGTGCCAGTGCCCCGGGCAGGGCGACCTACGAGCAGTACTTC. Translating gives CASAPGRATYEQYF. The rearrangement joins TRBV19 to TRBJ2-7; weak D call: TRBD1 (5 bases). Trimming took off 8 bases at V and 2 bases at J, with 16 bases between the two ends. Germline V gene sequence: CDR1 LNHDA, CDR2 SQIVND (reference sequence). The CDR3 spans 14 residues.

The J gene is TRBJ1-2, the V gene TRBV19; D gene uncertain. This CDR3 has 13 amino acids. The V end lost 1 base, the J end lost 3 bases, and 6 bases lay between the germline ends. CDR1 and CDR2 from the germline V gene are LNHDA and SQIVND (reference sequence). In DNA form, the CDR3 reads TGTGCCAGTAGTATAGGGGGAGACTATGGCTACACCTTC. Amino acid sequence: CASSIGGDYGYTF.